These T cell receptor beta chains were read from a single sample in a study of a mutant IDH1 vaccine in newly diagnosed glioma. Measured with immunoSEQ multiplex PCR; TCRdb has only the in-frame clones, and not every one. Among 98,000 or so clones listed, 70% to 90% were seen once. The sequenced sample was PBMCs, obtained from a glioma patient treated with radiotherapy, temozolomide or both. These receptors all stem from a woman between 50 and 59 years old with glioma. Each CDR3 is given with its conserved first and last residue. D genes are given only for firm matches. Size values are once, few and many counts, or a class for expanded clones, and some rows have none.

V gene,J gene,D gene,clone size,CDR3 protein,CDR3 DNA
TRBV2,TRBJ1-6,TRBD1,-,CASSPGRSRGGALHF,TGTGCCAGCAGTCCGGGACGCTCCAGGGGGGGGGCCCTCCACTTT
TRBV11-2,TRBJ2-4,TRBD1,-,CASSSATGAIQYF,TGTGCCAGCAGCTCAGCCACAGGGGCGATTCAGTACTTC
TRBV10-3,TRBJ1-1,-,many,CAISEGQANTEAFF,TGTGCCATCAGTGAGGGGCAGGCGAACACTGAAGCTTTCTTT
TRBV19,TRBJ1-5,-,-,CASSLRGVGNQPQHF,TGTGCCAGTAGCCTTCGGGGGGTTGGCAATCAGCCCCAGCATTTT
TRBV27,TRBJ2-7,TRBD2,-,CASSPGTSGTYEQYF,TGTGCCAGCAGTCCCGGGACTAGCGGAACCTACGAGCAGTACTTC
TRBV10-3,TRBJ1-1,TRBD1,-,CAIRGQGANTEAFF,TGTGCCATCAGGGGACAGGGGGCGAACACTGAAGCTTTCTTT
TRBV10-3,TRBJ2-5,-,-,CAISEQTQETQYF,TGTGCCATCAGTGAGCAGACTCAAGAGACCCAGTACTTC
TRBV13,TRBJ1-5,-,-,CASSYRDQPQHF,TGTGCCAGCAGCTACCGAGATCAGCCCCAGCATTTT
TRBV27,TRBJ2-3,-,-,CASTFPTDTQYF,TGTGCCAGCACTTTCCCCACAGATACGCAGTATTTT
TRBV7-2,TRBJ1-3,-,-,CASSWGDTGTGNTIYF,TGTGCCAGCAGCTGGGGGGACACCGGCACTGGAAACACCATATATTTT
TRBV5-1,TRBJ2-1,-,-,CASSSSYSRSSYNEQFF,TGCGCCAGCAGCTCCTCTTATTCCAGGAGCTCCTACAATGAGCAGTTCTTC
TRBV9,TRBJ2-2,TRBD2,once,CASSALSGSVAGELFF,TGTGCCAGCAGCGCCCTTAGCGGGAGTGTAGCCGGGGAGCTGTTTTTT
TRBV30,TRBJ2-7,-,-,CAWSPTGTEQYF,TGTGCCTGGAGTCCAACAGGGACCGAGCAGTACTTC
TRBV11-2,TRBJ2-5,-,-,CASSPRWGNDETQYF,TGTGCCAGCAGCCCTCGGTGGGGTAACGATGAGACCCAGTACTTC
TRBV6-5,TRBJ2-1,-,-,CASSATPWAYNEQFF,TGTGCCAGCAGTGCGACCCCCTGGGCCTACAATGAGCAGTTCTTC
TRBV7-3,TRBJ2-3,-,-,CASSLKGQAPHTQYF,TGTGCCAGCAGCTTAAAAGGGCAGGCCCCTCATACGCAGTATTTT
TRBV6-5,TRBJ1-1,TRBD1,-,CASSRKPGGGEAFF,TGTGCCAGCAGCCGAAAACCAGGGGGGGGCGAAGCTTTCTTT
TRBV28,TRBJ1-5,-,-,CASRGGNQPQHF,TGTGCCAGCAGGGGGGGAAATCAGCCCCAGCATTTT
TRBV12-5,TRBJ2-5,-,-,CASGLVQGGYQETQYF,TGTGCTAGTGGTTTGGTTCAGGGCGGGTACCAAGAGACCCAGTACTTC
TRBV7-2,TRBJ2-5,-,-,CASSPRVVETQYF,TGTGCCAGCAGCCCCCGAGTGGTAGAGACCCAGTACTTC
TRBV28,TRBJ1-1,TRBD1,-,CASSTTSDRATFF,TGTGCCAGCAGCACCACCTCCGACAGGGCAACTTTCTTT
TRBV28,TRBJ2-3,TRBD2,-,CASRPTSGTDTQYF,TGTGCCAGCAGGCCTACTAGCGGCACAGATACGCAGTATTTT
TRBV30,TRBJ1-5,TRBD1,-,CAWSQTGVRQPQHF,TGTGCCTGGAGTCAAACAGGGGTACGGCAGCCCCAGCATTTT
TRBV5-1,TRBJ2-1,TRBD1,-,CASSAGQGSDEQFF,TGCGCCAGCAGCGCCGGACAGGGGTCGGATGAGCAGTTCTTC
TRBV5-5,TRBJ2-1,TRBD2,-,CASSRARLAGDNEQFF,TGTGCCAGCAGCAGAGCTAGACTAGCGGGAGACAATGAGCAGTTCTTC
TRBV5-1,TRBJ1-2,TRBD1,-,CASSLDRGNYGYTF,TGCGCCAGCAGCTTGGACAGGGGAAACTATGGCTACACCTTC
TRBV10-1,TRBJ2-4,-,-,CASSEGPRGVQYF,TGCGCCAGCAGTGAAGGACCCCGGGGAGTTCAGTACTTC
TRBV7-2,TRBJ2-7,-,-,CASSPMAGTSYEQYF,TGTGCCAGCAGCCCTATGGCCGGCACTTCCTACGAGCAGTACTTC
TRBV14,TRBJ2-5,TRBD2,-,CASSQGLAGVLETQYF,TGTGCCAGCAGCCAAGGACTAGCGGGAGTATTAGAGACCCAGTACTTC
TRBV9,TRBJ2-3,TRBD2,-,CASSVAGGSWTDTQYF,TGTGCCAGCAGCGTAGCTGGCGGGAGTTGGACAGATACGCAGTATTTT
TRBV6-6,TRBJ2-5,-,once,CASSYSTQLVQETQYF,TGTGCCAGCAGTTACTCAACCCAACTGGTTCAAGAGACCCAGTACTTC
TRBV6-4,TRBJ1-2,-,few,CASSEGPGYGYTF,TGTGCCAGCAGTGAAGGACCGGGCTATGGCTACACCTTC
TRBV6-5,TRBJ1-2,TRBD1,-,CASSWGQGYGYTF,TGTGCCAGCAGTTGGGGACAGGGCTATGGCTACACCTTC
TRBV18,TRBJ1-1,-,-,CASSPPYHLYMNTEAFF,TGTGCCAGCTCACCACCCTACCACCTTTACATGAACACTGAAGCTTTCTTT
TRBV18,TRBJ1-1,-,once,CASSPKRTGPLLEFRRTEAFF,TGTGCCAGCTCACCAAAGAGAACCGGGCCCTTACTAGAGTTTAGGAGGACTGAAGCTTTCTTT
TRBV6-4,TRBJ2-7,-,-,CASSEGHLGSYEQYF,TGTGCCAGCAGCGAGGGACACCTAGGCTCCTACGAGCAGTACTTC
TRBV2,TRBJ2-5,TRBD2,-,CASSEESLAGVETQYF,TGTGCCAGCAGTGAAGAAAGTCTAGCGGGAGTAGAGACCCAGTACTTC
TRBV9,TRBJ1-5,-,-,CASSVVERTHQPQHF,TGTGCCAGCAGCGTAGTTGAGAGGACTCATCAGCCCCAGCATTTT
TRBV28,TRBJ1-1,-,-,CASSVSYRFDTEAFF,TGTGCCAGCAGTGTAAGCTACAGGTTCGACACTGAAGCTTTCTTT
TRBV4-1,TRBJ2-3,TRBD1,-,CASSQDRFETGGTDTQYF,TGCGCCAGCAGCCAAGACAGGTTCGAGACAGGGGGCACAGATACGCAGTATTTT
TRBV28,TRBJ2-7,-,few,CASSLTASEQYF,TGTGCCAGCAGTTTGACAGCTAGCGAGCAGTACTTC
TRBV7-6,TRBJ2-5,TRBD1,-,CASSLGQGVWAQETQYF,TGTGCCAGCAGCTTAGGCCAGGGGGTGTGGGCCCAAGAGACCCAGTACTTC
TRBV28,TRBJ1-2,TRBD1,-,CASTLQAGGGNYGYTF,TGTGCCAGCACCCTCCAGGCAGGGGGAGGGAACTATGGCTACACCTTC
TRBV6-5,TRBJ2-7,TRBD2,-,CASSYSRTSGYEQYF,TGTGCCAGCAGTTACTCGCGGACTAGCGGCTACGAGCAGTACTTC
TRBV7-6,TRBJ1-3,-,-,CASSLGTEPGNTIYF,TGTGCCAGCAGCCTGGGGACGGAACCTGGAAACACCATATATTTT
TRBV27,TRBJ2-1,-,-,CASSLSRVVVGYNEQFF,TGTGCCAGCAGTTTATCTCGAGTCGTAGTGGGATACAATGAGCAGTTCTTC
TRBV19,TRBJ1-1,TRBD1,-,CASSTGQGWDTEAFF,TGTGCCAGTAGTACGGGACAGGGTTGGGACACTGAAGCTTTCTTT
TRBV27,TRBJ2-1,TRBD2,-,CASSPGLAGYNEQFF,TGTGCCAGCAGCCCGGGACTAGCGGGATACAATGAGCAGTTCTTC
TRBV7-6,TRBJ1-1,-,few,CASSLALNTEAFF,TGTGCCAGCAGCTTAGCGTTGAACACTGAAGCTTTCTTT